What follows is one TCR beta chain and its context. This clone was observed a handful of times. Its antigen specificity is not known. No much larger clone is present one base from it, and per-base qualities are unavailable. Each donor gave one peripheral blood draw, averaging approximately 120 mL, which was collected into heparinised tubes. A BD FACSAria II and a panel including CD45RO, CCR7, CD25, CD127, CD95 and CD27 were used to sort naive, central memory, regulatory and stem cell-like memory CD4+ T cells. Purity was above 95% for every sorted population. PBMCs were isolated right away by Lymphoprep density gradient centrifugation and were stained directly, without culture. So that batch effects would be minimized, each experiment stained and sorted samples in pairs, pairing one healthy donor with one patient. This entry belongs to a study of beta chain features in type 1 diabetes (dated by TCRdb to 2016 to 2018). Study-level background: Mean age, gender distribution, total cell number and subset yield were not different between patients and healthy donors. A total of some 100,000,000 sorted cells were examined across all samples, and the number of cells per subset was strongly correlated with RNA yield. The study compared the TCRB repertoires of sorted circulating CD4+ T cell subsets in recently diagnosed type 1 diabetes patients with those in matched healthy donors. Regulatory and stem cell-like memory subsets were isolated from only 8 patients and about 8 healthy donors, whereas naive and central memory subsets came from all 30 or so donors.

Points the paper makes about the study in general: Because the HLA sub-analyses included only small numbers of individuals, any influence of HLA type on TCRB rearrangement was left unresolved. Shorter templates might be favored by PCR, yet because patient and control samples were amplified and corrected together, any such skew would affect both groups equally. A moderate but significant shortening of TCRB CDR3 length was observed in type 1 diabetes patients in all four CD4+ subsets. Because cDNA rather than genomic DNA was sequenced, highly expressing activated cells could have been over-represented, although no difference in activation and CD3 levels was found between groups. Fewer insertions and more nucleotide deletions at VDJ recombination sites were observed in patients with type 1 diabetes, implying thymic rearrangement abnormalities. Naive, central memory and regulatory TCRB repertoires appeared to be more alike among patients than among healthy donors.

Looking up the germline V gene yields CDR1 SGHAT and CDR2 FQNNGV. After removal of 2 bases from V and 9 bases from J, the junction retains 9 bases not matched to a gene. The CDR3 runs 15 residues from the cysteine to the phenylalanine. The only DNA kept is the CDR3, 45 bases in frame from the first base. The entire isolated RNA was reverse transcribed using the High Capacity cDNA Reverse Transcription Kit, and thus expressed TCRB transcripts were sequenced. Deep immunoSEQ sequencing was applied to naive, central memory and regulatory T cell samples, giving an average of roughly 3.5 million total reads per sample. Sorted cells were lysed in RLT buffer, and RNA was extracted using DNase-treated RNeasy Micro or Mini kits according to cell number. To prevent cross-contamination, each cell subset was processed individually, whereas patient and healthy donor samples were processed jointly. The immunoSEQ multiplex PCR was used to amplify TCRB sequences from cDNA, generating 87-bp fragments that spanned the CDR3 region. The amplicons were sequenced using the Illumina HiSeq platform. The study's processing was this. Synthetic template baselines were used to correct PCR bias computationally, reads within Hamming distance 2 were collapsed, and singletons that could not be merged were discarded. By aligning reads against IMGT, V, D and J genes, CDR3 length, and insertions or deletions at six rearrangement sites were assigned. Within each subset, clonotype counts were normalized to the number of sorted cells before true diversity and Gini coefficients were calculated with the tcR R package. Repertoire sharing was quantified using the overlap coefficient calculated on TCRB nucleotide sequences. Out-of-frame TCRB sequences from naive cells were analyzed to stand in for the pre-selection repertoire. This immuneACCESS table, as held by TCRdb, lists in-frame sequences with V and J called but not all clones. Of the missing ones, under half trace to an unresolved V gene in checked studies; the others have no known cause. V, J and clone size derive from that table, while D and trimming were established from the DNA sequence. Counted in this sample were more than 350,000 clones; 11% of them appeared once. In total, the top ten clones hold 0.035% to 0.05% of the sample.

The sequenced sample consisted of naive CD4+ T cells from blood. The cell subset or site tag for this specimen amounts to: true naive CD4+ T cells. This chain is built from TRBV11-2 and TRBJ1-1; 10 middle bases align to TRBD1. The source of this sequence is a woman aged 18-29 years in good health. The nucleotides are TGTGCCAGCAGCTTAAGTCTCGCGGGACAGGGGAAAGCTTTCTTT. Its amino acids are CASSLSLAGQGKAFF.